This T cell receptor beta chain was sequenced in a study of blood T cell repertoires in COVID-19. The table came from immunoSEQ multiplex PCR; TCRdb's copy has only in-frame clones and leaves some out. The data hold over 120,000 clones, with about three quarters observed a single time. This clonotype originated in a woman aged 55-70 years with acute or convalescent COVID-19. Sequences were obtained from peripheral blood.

The CDR3 loop is CASTGAGVFGDEQFF. DNA for the CDR3: TGTGCCAGCACTGGTGCGGGAGTGTTCGGCGATGAGCAGTTCTTC. This chain uses TRBV2 with TRBJ2-1; 7 bases map to TRBD2. There are 15 residues in the CDR3. V was pared by 7 bases and J by 8 bases, with 14 bases of the junction left unmatched. The germline V gene has CDR1 SNHLY and CDR2 FYNNEI.